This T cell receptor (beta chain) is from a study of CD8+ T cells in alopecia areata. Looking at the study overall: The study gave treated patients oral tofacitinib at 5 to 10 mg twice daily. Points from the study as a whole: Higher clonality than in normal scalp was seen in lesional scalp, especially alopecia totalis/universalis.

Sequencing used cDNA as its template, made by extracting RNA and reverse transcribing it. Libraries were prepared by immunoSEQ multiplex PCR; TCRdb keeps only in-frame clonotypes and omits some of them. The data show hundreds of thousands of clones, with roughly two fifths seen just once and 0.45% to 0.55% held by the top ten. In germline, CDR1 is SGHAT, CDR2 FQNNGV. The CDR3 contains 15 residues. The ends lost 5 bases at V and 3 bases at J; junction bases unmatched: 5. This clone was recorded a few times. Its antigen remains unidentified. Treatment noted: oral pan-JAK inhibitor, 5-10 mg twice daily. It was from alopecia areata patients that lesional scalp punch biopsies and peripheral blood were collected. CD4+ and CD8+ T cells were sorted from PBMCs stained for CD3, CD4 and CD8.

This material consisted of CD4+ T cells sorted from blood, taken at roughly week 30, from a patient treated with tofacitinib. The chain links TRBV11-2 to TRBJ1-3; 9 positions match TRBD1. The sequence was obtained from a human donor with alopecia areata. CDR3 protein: CASSVQGAHGNTIYF. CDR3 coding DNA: TGTGCCAGCAGCGTACAGGGGGCGCATGGAAACACCATATATTTT.